This record looks at one T cell receptor beta chain sequence and its context. Its specificity is not known. Each CDR3 protein is one row after TCRdb ran MiXCR on the reads. The data show 800,000 to 950,000 distinct CDR3 sequences, 30% to 35% seen once. The data belong to a study of T cell repertoires in cytomegalovirus infection. V lost 1 base and J lost 0, with 13 bases in between. Germline V gene lookup returns CDR1 SGHVT and CDR2 SQSDAQ. The CDR3 is made up of 16 amino acids. The sequences come from cultured CD8+ T cells from PBMCs, collected from culture after CMV antigen stimulation. This TCR came from a human donor in good health (CMV status not recorded). Some clones in this sample may be carry-over from other donors' samples. The rearrangement links TRBV7-4 to TRBJ2-7; tentatively, D is TRBD1 (6 bases). Here the CDR3 DNA reads TGTGCCAGCAGCTTAGTCGGACAGCTCCGCTCCTACGAGCAGTACTTC. Amino acid sequence: CASSLVGQLRSYEQYF.